The source of this TCR beta chain is a study of cytomegalovirus exposure and HLA in healthy donors. V dropped 0 bases and J dropped 7; count of bases not matched to a gene: 1. Per germline, CDR1 SGHTS and CDR2 YDEGEE. CDR3 length: 15 residues. Data came from immunoSEQ multiplex PCR; TCRdb stores just in-frame clones and leaves some out. The sample includes 71,000 or so clones, 94% of them seen just once. Sequenced sample: PBMCs. The chain combines TRBV5-8 with TRBJ1-6, with 10 positions matching TRBD1. The source is a woman between 18 and 29 years old in good health and CMV-seropositive. CDR3 region: CASSLADRGNSPLHF. In DNA, the CDR3 is TGTGCCAGCAGCTTGGCGGACAGGGGGAATTCACCCCTCCACTTT.